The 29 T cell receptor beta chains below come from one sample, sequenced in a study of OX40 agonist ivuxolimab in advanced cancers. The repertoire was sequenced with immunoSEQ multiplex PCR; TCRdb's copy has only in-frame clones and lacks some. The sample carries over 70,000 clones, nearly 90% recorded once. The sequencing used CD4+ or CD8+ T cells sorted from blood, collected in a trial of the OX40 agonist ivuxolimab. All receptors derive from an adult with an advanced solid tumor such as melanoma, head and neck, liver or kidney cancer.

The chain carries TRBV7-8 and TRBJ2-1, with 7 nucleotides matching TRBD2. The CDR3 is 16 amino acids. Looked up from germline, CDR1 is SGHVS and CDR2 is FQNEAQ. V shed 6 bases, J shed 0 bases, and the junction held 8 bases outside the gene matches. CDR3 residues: CASRMPGGVSYNEQFF. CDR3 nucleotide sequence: TGTGCCAGCAGGATGCCGGGGGGAGTCTCCTACAATGAGCAGTTCTTC. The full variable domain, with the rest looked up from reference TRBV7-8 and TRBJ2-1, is GAGVSQSPRYKVAKRGQDVALRCDPISGHVSLFWYQQALGQGPEFLTYFQNEAQLDKSGLPSDRFFAERPEGSVSTLKIQRTQQEDSAVYLCASRMPGGVSYNEQFFGPGTRLTVL.

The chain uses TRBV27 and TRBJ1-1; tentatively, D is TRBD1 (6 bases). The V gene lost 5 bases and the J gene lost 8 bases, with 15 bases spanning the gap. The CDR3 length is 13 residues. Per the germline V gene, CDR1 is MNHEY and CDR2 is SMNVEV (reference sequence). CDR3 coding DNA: TGTGCCAGCAGTCGCCCGGACAGAGGAGAAGCTTTCTTT. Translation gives CASSRPDRGEAFF.

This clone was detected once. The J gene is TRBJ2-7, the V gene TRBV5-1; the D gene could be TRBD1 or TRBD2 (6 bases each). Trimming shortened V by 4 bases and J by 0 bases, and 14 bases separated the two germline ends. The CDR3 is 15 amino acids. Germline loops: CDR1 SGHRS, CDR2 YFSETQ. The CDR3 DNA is TGCGCCAGCAGCGGCGGGACATCCAACTCCTACGAGCAGTACTTC. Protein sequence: CASSGGTSNSYEQYF.

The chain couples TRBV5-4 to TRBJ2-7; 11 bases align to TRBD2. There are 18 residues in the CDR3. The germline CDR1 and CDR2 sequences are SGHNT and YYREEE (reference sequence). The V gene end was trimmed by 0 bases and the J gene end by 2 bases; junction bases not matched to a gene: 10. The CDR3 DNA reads TGTGCCAGCAGCTTGGACCTCCAGACTAGCGGGAATACCTACGAGCAGTACTTC. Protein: CASSLDLQTSGNTYEQYF. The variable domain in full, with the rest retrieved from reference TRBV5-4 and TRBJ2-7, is ETGVTQSPTHLIKTRGQQVTLRCSSQSGHNTVSWYQQALGQGPQFIFQYYREEENGRGNFPPRFSGLQFPNYSSELNVNALELDDSALYLCASSLDLQTSGNTYEQYFGPGTRLTVT.

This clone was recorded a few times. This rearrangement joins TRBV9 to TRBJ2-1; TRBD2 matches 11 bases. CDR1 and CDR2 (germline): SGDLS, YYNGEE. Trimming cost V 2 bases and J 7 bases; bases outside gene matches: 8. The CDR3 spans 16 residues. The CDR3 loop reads CASSVISGLAVNEQFF. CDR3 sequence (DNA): TGTGCCAGCAGCGTGATTTCGGGACTAGCGGTTAATGAGCAGTTCTTC.

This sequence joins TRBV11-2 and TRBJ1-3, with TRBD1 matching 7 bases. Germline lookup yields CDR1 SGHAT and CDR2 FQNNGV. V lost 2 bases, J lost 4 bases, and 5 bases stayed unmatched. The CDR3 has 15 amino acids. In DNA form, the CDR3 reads TGTGCCAGCAGCTTAATTTCCAGGGGGGGAAACACCATATATTTT. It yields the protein CASSLISRGGNTIYF.

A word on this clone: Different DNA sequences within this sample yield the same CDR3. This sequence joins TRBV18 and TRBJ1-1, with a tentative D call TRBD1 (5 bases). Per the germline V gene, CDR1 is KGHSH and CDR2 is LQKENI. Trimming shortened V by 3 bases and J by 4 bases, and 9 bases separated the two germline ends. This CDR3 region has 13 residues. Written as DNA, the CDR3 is TGTGCCAGCTCACCCCCGGGGCGCACTGAAGCTTTCTTT. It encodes CASSPPGRTEAFF.

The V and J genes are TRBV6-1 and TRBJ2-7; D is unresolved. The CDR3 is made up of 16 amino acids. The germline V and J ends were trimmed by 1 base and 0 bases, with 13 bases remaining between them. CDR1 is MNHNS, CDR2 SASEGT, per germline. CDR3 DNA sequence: TGTGCCAGCAGTGAAGTACGGCTCCTGAGCTCCTACGAGCAGTACTTC. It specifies CASSEVRLLSSYEQYF.

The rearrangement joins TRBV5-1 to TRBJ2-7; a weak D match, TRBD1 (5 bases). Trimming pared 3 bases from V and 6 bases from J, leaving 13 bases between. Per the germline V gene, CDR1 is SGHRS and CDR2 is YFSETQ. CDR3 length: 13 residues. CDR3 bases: TGCGCCAGCAGCTCGAGACAGAGAGGCGAGCAGTACTTC. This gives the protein CASSSRQRGEQYF.

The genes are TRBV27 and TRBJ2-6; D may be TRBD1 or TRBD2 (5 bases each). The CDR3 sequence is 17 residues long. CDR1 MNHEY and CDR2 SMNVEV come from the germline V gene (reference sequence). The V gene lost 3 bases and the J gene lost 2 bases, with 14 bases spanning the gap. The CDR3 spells CASSFSKRGTGANVLTF. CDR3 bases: TGTGCCAGCAGTTTTAGCAAGAGGGGAACTGGGGCCAACGTCCTGACTTTC.

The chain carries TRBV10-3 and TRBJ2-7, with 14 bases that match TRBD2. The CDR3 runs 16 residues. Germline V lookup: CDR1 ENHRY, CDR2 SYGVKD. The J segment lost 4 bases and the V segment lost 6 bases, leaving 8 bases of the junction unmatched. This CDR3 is CAISPGTSGRGYEQYF. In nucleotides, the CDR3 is TGTGCCATCAGCCCCGGGACTAGCGGGAGAGGGTACGAGCAGTACTTC.

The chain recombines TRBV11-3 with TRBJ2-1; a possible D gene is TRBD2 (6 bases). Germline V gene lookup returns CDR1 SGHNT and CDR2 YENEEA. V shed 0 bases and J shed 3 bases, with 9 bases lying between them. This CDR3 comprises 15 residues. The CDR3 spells CASSLDGSGYNEQFF. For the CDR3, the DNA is TGTGCCAGCAGCTTAGACGGGAGCGGCTACAATGAGCAGTTCTTC. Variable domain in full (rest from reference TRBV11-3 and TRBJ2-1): EAGVVQSPRYKIIEKKQPVAFWCNPISGHNTLYWYLQNLGQGPELLIRYENEEAVDDSQLPKDRFSAERLKGVDSTLKIQPAELGDSAVYLCASSLDGSGYNEQFFGPGTRLTVL.

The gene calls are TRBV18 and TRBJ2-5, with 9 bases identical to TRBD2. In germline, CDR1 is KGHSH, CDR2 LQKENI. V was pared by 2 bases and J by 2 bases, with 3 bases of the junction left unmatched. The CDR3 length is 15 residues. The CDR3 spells CASSPSSGGQETQYF. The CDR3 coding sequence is TGTGCCAGCTCACCATCCAGCGGGGGGCAAGAGACCCAGTACTTC.

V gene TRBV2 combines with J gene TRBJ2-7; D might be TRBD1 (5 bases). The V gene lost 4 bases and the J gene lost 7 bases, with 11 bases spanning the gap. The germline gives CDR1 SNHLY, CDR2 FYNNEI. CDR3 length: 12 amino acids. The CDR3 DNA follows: TGTGCCAGCAGTGGGGCAGGGCAAGAGCAGTACGTC. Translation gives CASSGAGQEQYV.

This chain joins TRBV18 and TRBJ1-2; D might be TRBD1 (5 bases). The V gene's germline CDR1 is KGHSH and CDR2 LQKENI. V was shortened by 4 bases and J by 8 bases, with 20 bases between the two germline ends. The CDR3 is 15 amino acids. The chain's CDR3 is CASSLGASDSGGYTF. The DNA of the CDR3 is TGTGCCAGCTCACTAGGGGCCAGTGATTCTGGCGGCTACACCTTC.

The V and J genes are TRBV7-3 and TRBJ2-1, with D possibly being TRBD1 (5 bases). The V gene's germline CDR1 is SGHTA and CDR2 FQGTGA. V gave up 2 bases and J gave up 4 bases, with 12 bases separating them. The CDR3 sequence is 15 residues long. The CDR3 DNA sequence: TGTGCCAGCAGCTTATACACAGGCGTTTACAATGAGCAGTTCTTC. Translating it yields CASSLYTGVYNEQFF.

The CDR3 sequence is CASSGQLNQPQHF. The CDR3 coding sequence is TGTGCCAGCAGTGGACAGCTCAATCAGCCCCAGCATTTT. This rearrangement joins TRBV6-1 to TRBJ1-5, with a possible D match to TRBD1 (5 bases). This CDR3 is 13 amino acids long. V shed 4 bases and J shed 3 bases, with 7 bases lying between them. Germline V gene data show CDR1 as MNHNS and CDR2 as SASEGT.

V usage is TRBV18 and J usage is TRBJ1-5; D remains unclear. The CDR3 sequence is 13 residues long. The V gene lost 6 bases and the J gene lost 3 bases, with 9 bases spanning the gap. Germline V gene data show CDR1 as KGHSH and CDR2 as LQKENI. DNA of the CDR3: TGTGCCAGCTCCCTCGGGCCCAATCAGCCCCAGCATTTT. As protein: CASSLGPNQPQHF.

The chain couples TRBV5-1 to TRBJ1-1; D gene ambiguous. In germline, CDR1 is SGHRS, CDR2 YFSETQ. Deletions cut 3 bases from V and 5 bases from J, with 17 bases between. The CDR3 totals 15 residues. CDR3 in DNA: TGCGCCAGCAGCTCGCTAGACATAGTCGCGACTGAAGCTTTCTTT. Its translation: CASSSLDIVATEAFF.

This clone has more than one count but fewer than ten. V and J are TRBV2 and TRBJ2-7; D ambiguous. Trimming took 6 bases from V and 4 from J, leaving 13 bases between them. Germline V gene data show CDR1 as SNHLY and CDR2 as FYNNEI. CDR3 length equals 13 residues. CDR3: CASSAVWDYEQYF. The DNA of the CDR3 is TGTGCCAGCAGCGCCGTATGGGATTACGAGCAGTACTTC.

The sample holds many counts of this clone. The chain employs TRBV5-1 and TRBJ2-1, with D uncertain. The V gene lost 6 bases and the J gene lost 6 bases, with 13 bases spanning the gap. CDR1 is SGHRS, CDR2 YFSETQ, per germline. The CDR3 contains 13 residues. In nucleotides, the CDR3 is TGCGCCAGCACCTTACGGCCGAGCAATGAGCAGTTCTTC. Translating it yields CASTLRPSNEQFF.

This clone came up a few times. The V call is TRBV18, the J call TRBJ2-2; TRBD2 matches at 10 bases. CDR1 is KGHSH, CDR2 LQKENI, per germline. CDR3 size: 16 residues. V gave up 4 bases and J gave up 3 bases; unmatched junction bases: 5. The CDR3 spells CASSRAGTSDTGELFF. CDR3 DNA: TGTGCCAGCTCACGCGCCGGGACTAGCGACACCGGGGAGCTGTTTTTT.

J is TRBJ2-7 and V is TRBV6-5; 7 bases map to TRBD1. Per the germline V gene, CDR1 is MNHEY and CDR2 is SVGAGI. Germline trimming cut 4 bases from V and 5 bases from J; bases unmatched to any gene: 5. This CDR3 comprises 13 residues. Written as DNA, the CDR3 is TGTGCCAGCAGTTTGACAGGGCTCCACGAGCAGTACGTC. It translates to CASSLTGLHEQYV.

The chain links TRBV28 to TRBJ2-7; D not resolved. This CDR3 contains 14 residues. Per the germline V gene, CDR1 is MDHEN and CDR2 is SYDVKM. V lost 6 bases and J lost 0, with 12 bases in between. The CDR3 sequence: CASRSWSDSYEQYF. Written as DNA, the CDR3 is TGTGCCAGCAGATCTTGGAGCGACTCCTACGAGCAGTACTTC.

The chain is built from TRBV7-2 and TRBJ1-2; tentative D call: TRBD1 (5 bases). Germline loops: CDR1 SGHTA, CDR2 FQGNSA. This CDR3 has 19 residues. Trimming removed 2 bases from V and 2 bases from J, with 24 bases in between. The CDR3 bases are TGTGCCAGCAGCTTACATAGTTCCTTCTCGGACACTGGCAACTATGGCTACACCTTC. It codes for CASSLHSSFSDTGNYGYTF. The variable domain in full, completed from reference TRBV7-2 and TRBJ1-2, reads GAGVSQSPSNKVTEKGKDVELRCDPISGHTALYWYRQSLGQGLEFLIYFQGNSAPDKSGLPSDRFSAERTGGSVSTLTIQRTQQEDSAVYLCASSLHSSFSDTGNYGYTFGSGTRLTVV.

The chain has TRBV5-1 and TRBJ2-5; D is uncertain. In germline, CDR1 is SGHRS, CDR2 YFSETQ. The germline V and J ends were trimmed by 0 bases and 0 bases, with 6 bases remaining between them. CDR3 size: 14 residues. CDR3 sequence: CASSLAVYQETQYF. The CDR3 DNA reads TGCGCCAGCAGCTTGGCCGTGTACCAAGAGACCCAGTACTTC.

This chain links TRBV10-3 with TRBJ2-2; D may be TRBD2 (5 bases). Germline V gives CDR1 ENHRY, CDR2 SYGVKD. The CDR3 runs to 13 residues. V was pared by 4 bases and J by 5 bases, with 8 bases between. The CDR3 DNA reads TGTGCCATCAGTGCTCCGGGAACCGGGGAGCTGTTTTTT. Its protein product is CAISAPGTGELFF.

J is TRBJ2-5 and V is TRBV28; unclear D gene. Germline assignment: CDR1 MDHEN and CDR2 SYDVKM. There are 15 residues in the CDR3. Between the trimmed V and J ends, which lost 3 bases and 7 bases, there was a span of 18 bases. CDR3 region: CASSFASQILGTQYF. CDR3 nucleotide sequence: TGTGCCAGCAGTTTTGCCAGCCAGATCCTTGGGACCCAGTACTTC.

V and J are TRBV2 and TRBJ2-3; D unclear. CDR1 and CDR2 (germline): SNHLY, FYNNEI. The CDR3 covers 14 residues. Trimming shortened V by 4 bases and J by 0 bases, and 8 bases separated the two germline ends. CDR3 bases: TGTGCCAGCAGTGGGGCACTAAGCACAGATACGCAGTATTTT. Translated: CASSGALSTDTQYF.